This TCR beta chain came from a study of somatic mutations in cytotoxic T cells in rheumatoid arthritis. General observations from the study: More than 20% of CD8+ cells belonged to the largest clone in about an eighth of the 65 patients. Statistical analysis of the slight TRBV07 underrepresentation in rheumatoid arthritis patients did not adjust for multiple comparisons.

As for this clone: The target antigen is unknown.

Clones were sequenced by immunoSEQ multiplex PCR, and TCRdb holds only the in-frame ones, with some missing. Of more than 15,000 clones listed, less than 85% were seen once; the top ten hold 21%. The germline V gene has CDR1 MGHRA and CDR2 YSYEKL. This CDR3 has 14 amino acids. The junction had 12 bases not matched to a gene; V was cut back by 8 bases and J by 8 bases. The clonotype was recovered from a woman aged 55-69 years in good health. The chain couples TRBV4-1 to TRBJ2-1; 7 bases are a match to TRBD2. Sequencing used CD8+ T cells sorted from blood. The DNA of the CDR3 is TGCGCCAGCCGGGACTCATTGGGAGGGGATGAGCAGTTCTTC. It is translated as CASRDSLGGDEQFF.